The 22 T cell receptor beta chains reported below all come from one sample, sequenced in a study of cytomegalovirus exposure and HLA in healthy donors. With 60 Vbeta and 13 Jbeta primers, the PCR was carried out. Here immunoSEQ multiplex PCR was the method, and the copy in TCRdb shows in-frame clones only, minus some. The repertoire has some 200,000 clones, roughly four fifths of them found once; the top ten carry just over 2%. Sequenced sample: PBMCs. The source is a woman in her 30s in good health and CMV-seropositive.

This chain joins TRBV4-3 and TRBJ1-1, with 8 bases identical to TRBD1. The junction had 1 base not matched to a gene; V was cut back by 4 bases and J by 0 bases. Germline lookup yields CDR1 LGHNA and CDR2 YSLEER. The CDR3 is 14 residues long. Written as DNA, the CDR3 is TGCGCCAGCAGCCGGGGACAGGTGAACACTGAAGCTTTCTTT. It specifies CASSRGQVNTEAFF.

The V call is TRBV9, the J call TRBJ2-7; 7 bases align to TRBD1. Looked up from germline, CDR1 is SGDLS and CDR2 is YYNGEE. Unmatched junction bases numbered 13, after V lost 5 bases and J lost 5 bases. The CDR3 covers 15 residues. The CDR3 spells CASSTSGQPFDEQYF. CDR3 coding DNA: TGTGCCAGCAGTACCTCGGGACAGCCCTTCGACGAGCAGTACTTC.

This chain joins TRBV7-8 and TRBJ1-2, with 7 nucleotides matching TRBD1. The CDR3 has 14 amino acids. Germline V gene lookup returns CDR1 SGHVS and CDR2 FQNEAQ. V gave up 5 bases and J gave up 5 bases; unmatched junction bases: 8. The CDR3 loop is CASSLRTGLYGYTF. The CDR3 DNA is TGTGCCAGCAGCCTCCGGACAGGTTTATATGGCTACACCTTC.

The J gene is TRBJ2-6, the V gene TRBV19; possibly TRBD2 for D (5 bases). Germline assignment: CDR1 LNHDA and CDR2 SQIVND (reference sequence). Trimming took 3 bases from V and 2 from J, leaving 8 bases between them. The CDR3 is 15 amino acids. The CDR3 here is CASSIEGAGANVLTF. CDR3 sequence (DNA): TGTGCCAGTAGTATCGAGGGCGCTGGGGCCAACGTCCTGACTTTC.

The chain employs TRBV2 and TRBJ1-5; 7 positions match TRBD1. This CDR3 spans 16 amino acids. Germline assignment: CDR1 SNHLY and CDR2 FYNNEI. The junction had 7 bases not matched to a gene; V was cut back by 5 bases and J by 0 bases. The CDR3 DNA reads as TGTGCCAGCAGTCTACGAGGGACAGCTAGCAATCAGCCCCAGCATTTT. As protein: CASSLRGTASNQPQHF.

The CDR3: CSVSVGDEQYF. CDR3 sequence (DNA): TGCAGCGTTTCTGTAGGGGACGAGCAGTACTTC. The chain has TRBV29-1 and TRBJ2-7, with D tentatively TRBD1 (5 bases). CDR3 size: 11 residues. Germline lookup yields CDR1 SQVTM and CDR2 ANQGSEA. Trimming stripped 5 bases from V and 5 bases from J, with 10 bases between.

This clone has a single count. The rearrangement joins TRBV27 to TRBJ1-4; TRBD1 matches 11 bases. Germline lookup yields CDR1 MNHEY and CDR2 SMNVEV (reference sequence). Trimming removed 5 bases from V and 3 bases from J; junction bases left unmatched: 8. The CDR3 is 17 amino acids. The CDR3 coding sequence is TGTGCCAGCAGTAGCCTGGGGACAGGGGGTGCTAATGAAAAACTGTTTTTT. Amino acid sequence: CASSSLGTGGANEKLFF.

This clone appeared a few times. The V call is TRBV2, the J call TRBJ2-1; 16 bases align to TRBD2. V lost 2 bases to trimming and J lost 4 bases; unmatched junction nucleotides: 8. Per the germline V gene, CDR1 is SNHLY and CDR2 is FYNNEI. The CDR3 totals 19 residues. In DNA, the CDR3 is TGTGCCAGCAGTGAAAGCGGGACTAGCGGGAGGGGGCTATACAATGAGCAGTTCTTC. Translated, it gives CASSESGTSGRGLYNEQFF. The variable domain in full, with the rest retrieved from reference TRBV2 and TRBJ2-1, is EPEVTQTPSHQVTQMGQEVILRCVPISNHLYFYWYRQILGQKVEFLVSFYNNEISEKSEIFDDQFSVERPDGSNFTLKIRSTKLEDSAMYFCASSESGTSGRGLYNEQFFGPGTRLTVL.

V usage is TRBV15 and J usage is TRBJ1-1; no reliable D call. The V end was cut by 5 bases, the J end by 6 bases, with 16 bases between. The V gene's germline CDR1 is LNHNV and CDR2 YYDKDF (reference sequence). This CDR3 comprises 14 residues. In nucleotides, the CDR3 is TGTGCCACCAGCCCCCGTTCGGGGAGATCTGAAGCTTTCTTT. Translated: CATSPRSGRSEAFF. Supplemented by reference TRBV15 and TRBJ1-1, the full variable domain reads DAMVIQNPRYQVTQFGKPVTLSCSQTLNHNVMYWYQQKSSQAPKLLFHYYDKDFNNEADTPDNFQSRRPNTSFCFLDIRSPGLGDTAMYLCATSPRSGRSEAFFGQGTRLTVV.

The gene calls are TRBV29-1 and TRBJ2-3, with a weak D call TRBD1 (5 bases). The germline V gene has CDR1 SQVTM and CDR2 ANQGSEA. V was clipped by 1 base and J by 4 bases, with 15 bases between them. The length of the CDR3 is 15 residues. CDR3 loop: CSVEGQQGWADTQYF. The DNA of the CDR3 is TGCAGCGTTGAAGGTCAGCAGGGTTGGGCAGATACGCAGTATTTT.

The V gene is TRBV7-8, the J gene TRBJ2-5; D is possibly TRBD2 (6 bases). The tail of the sequence fits TRBJ2-7 better, so the J call may be wrong. The CDR3 loop spans 14 amino acids. Germline CDR1 SGHVS, CDR2 FQNEAQ. The CDR3, as DNA: TGTGCCAGCAGCTTAGCTTGGGGGGAGAGCGAGCAGTACTTC. Translating gives CASSLAWGESEQYF.

The chain recombines TRBV5-4 with TRBJ2-7; 8 bases are shared with TRBD1. Germline V gene data show CDR1 as SGHNT and CDR2 as YYREEE (reference sequence). Germline trimming cut 3 bases from V and 7 bases from J; bases unmatched to any gene: 9. The CDR3 is 14 amino acids. The CDR3 bases are TGTGCCAGCAGCTACGCAGGGGGCTGGGGGGAGCAGTACTTC. Protein product: CASSYAGGWGEQYF.

The gene calls are TRBV5-1 and TRBJ2-5; 9 positions agree with TRBD2. The V segment lost 0 bases and the J segment 5 bases; nucleotides outside the gene matches: 5. Germline lookup yields CDR1 SGHRS and CDR2 YFSETQ. The CDR3 extends over 15 amino acids. The CDR3, as DNA: TGCGCCAGCAGCTTGGGCGGGGGGGGTCTGGAGACCCAGTACTTC. Translated: CASSLGGGGLETQYF.

V usage is TRBV27 and J usage is TRBJ1-5; 7 nucleotides agree with TRBD1. V was pared by 3 bases and J by 5 bases, with 16 bases of the junction left unmatched. From germline, CDR1 is MNHEY and CDR2 SMNVEV (reference sequence). This CDR3 has 18 amino acids. CDR3: CASSFKVPRQGTDQPQHF. CDR3 coding DNA: TGTGCCAGCAGTTTTAAGGTCCCCCGACAGGGAACCGATCAGCCCCAGCATTTT.

This sequence joins TRBV7-2 and TRBJ2-3; 12 nucleotides align to TRBD2. The CDR3 has 16 residues. Germline V lookup: CDR1 SGHTA, CDR2 FQGNSA. J lost 6 bases, V lost 7 bases, and 11 bases had no gene match. The CDR3 sequence is CASMASRTSGVDTQYF. The CDR3 DNA sequence: TGTGCCAGCATGGCTTCTCGGACTAGCGGGGTCGATACGCAGTATTTT.

In this sample, this clone turned up a few times. The chain employs TRBV7-9 and TRBJ1-1; 7 bases match TRBD1. CDR1 and CDR2 (germline): SEHNR, FQNEAQ (reference sequence). The J segment lost 7 bases and the V segment lost 4 bases, leaving 9 bases of the junction unmatched. This CDR3 has 14 residues. This CDR3 is CASSSPGQALEAFF. CDR3 in DNA: TGTGCCAGCAGCTCACCCGGACAGGCTCTTGAAGCTTTCTTT.

The genes are TRBV27 and TRBJ2-2; TRBD1 matches 9 bases. J gave up 8 bases and V 5 bases, and 9 bases lay outside the gene matches. Germline V CDR1 and CDR2: MNHEY, SMNVEV (reference sequence). There are 15 residues in the CDR3. The CDR3 coding sequence is TGTGCCAGCAGTCCTCGCGGACAGGGGTGGGGGGAGCTGTTTTTT. Translation: CASSPRGQGWGELFF.

V and J are TRBV7-2 and TRBJ2-5; no clear D. Germline assignment: CDR1 SGHTA and CDR2 FQGNSA. There are 13 residues in the CDR3. The V gene lost 4 bases and the J gene lost 0 bases, with 6 bases spanning the gap. CDR3 amino acids: CASSSPNQETQYF. CDR3 in DNA: TGTGCCAGCAGCTCCCCAAACCAAGAGACCCAGTACTTC.

This rearrangement joins TRBV2 to TRBJ2-1; TRBD2 agrees at 14 bases. Trimming cost V 3 bases and J 2 bases; bases outside gene matches: 6. Per the germline V gene, CDR1 is SNHLY and CDR2 is FYNNEI. CDR3 length equals 18 residues. CDR3 loop: CASSDGTSGRRTYNEQFF. The DNA for the CDR3 is TGTGCCAGCAGTGATGGGACTAGCGGGAGAAGGACCTACAATGAGCAGTTCTTC.

The V call is TRBV10-2, the J call TRBJ1-2; TRBD1 is a possible D gene (6 bases). V shed 6 bases and J shed 4 bases, with 18 bases lying between them. Germline V gives CDR1 WSHSY, CDR2 SAAADI. CDR3 length equals 15 residues. In nucleotides, the CDR3 is TGCGCCAGCAGGCTCTCCCCCGTAGGGGGCTATGGCTACACCTTC. Protein: CASRLSPVGGYGYTF.

V usage is TRBV5-1 and J usage is TRBJ1-6; D remains unclear. CDR1 is SGHRS and CDR2 is YFSETQ in the germline V gene. Trimming took off 4 bases at V and 7 bases at J, with 6 bases between the two ends. The CDR3 contains 12 residues. CDR3 DNA: TGCGCCAGCAGCCTACCCAATTCACCCCTCCACTTT. Its translation: CASSLPNSPLHF.

This chain joins TRBV19 and TRBJ1-5, with 12 bases matching TRBD1. This CDR3 is 15 amino acids long. Germline V gene sequence: CDR1 LNHDA, CDR2 SQIVND (reference sequence). The junction had 6 bases not matched to a gene; V was cut back by 5 bases and J by 7 bases. CDR3 residues: CASSLGQGAGQPQHF. Written as DNA, the CDR3 is TGTGCCAGTAGTTTGGGACAGGGGGCGGGCCAGCCCCAGCATTTT. Full variable domain (remainder filled in from reference TRBV19 and TRBJ1-5): DGGITQSPKYLFRKEGQNVTLSCEQNLNHDAMYWYRQDPGQGLRLIYYSQIVNDFQKGDIAEGYSVSREKKESFPLTVTSAQKNPTAFYLCASSLGQGAGQPQHFGDGTRLSIL.